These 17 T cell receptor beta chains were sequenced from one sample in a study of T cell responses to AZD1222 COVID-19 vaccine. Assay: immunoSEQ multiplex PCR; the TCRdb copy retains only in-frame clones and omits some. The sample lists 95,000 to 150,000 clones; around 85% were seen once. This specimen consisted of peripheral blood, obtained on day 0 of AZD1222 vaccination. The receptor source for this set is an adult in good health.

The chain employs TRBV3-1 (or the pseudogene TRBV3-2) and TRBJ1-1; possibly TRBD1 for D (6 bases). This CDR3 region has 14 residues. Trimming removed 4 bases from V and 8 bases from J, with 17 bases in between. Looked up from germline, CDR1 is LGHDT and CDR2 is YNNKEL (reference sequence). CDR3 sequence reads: CASSPQGHSSEAFF. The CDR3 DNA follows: TGTGCCAGCAGCCCCCAGGGACATTCGAGCGAAGCTTTCTTT.

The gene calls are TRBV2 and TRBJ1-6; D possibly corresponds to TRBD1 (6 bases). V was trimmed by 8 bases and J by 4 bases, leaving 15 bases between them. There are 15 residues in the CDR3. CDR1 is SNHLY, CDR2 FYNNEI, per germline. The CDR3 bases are TGTGCCAGCGACGGACAGAGCACTTATAATTCACCCCTCCACTTT. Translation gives CASDGQSTYNSPLHF.

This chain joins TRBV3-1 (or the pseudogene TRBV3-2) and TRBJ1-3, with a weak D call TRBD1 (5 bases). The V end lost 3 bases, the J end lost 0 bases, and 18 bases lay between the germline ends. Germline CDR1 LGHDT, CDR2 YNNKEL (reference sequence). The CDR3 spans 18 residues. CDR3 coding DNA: TGTGCCAGCAGCCAGAGGGCCGGGACTTCCCCCTCTGGAAACACCATATATTTT. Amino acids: CASSQRAGTSPSGNTIYF.

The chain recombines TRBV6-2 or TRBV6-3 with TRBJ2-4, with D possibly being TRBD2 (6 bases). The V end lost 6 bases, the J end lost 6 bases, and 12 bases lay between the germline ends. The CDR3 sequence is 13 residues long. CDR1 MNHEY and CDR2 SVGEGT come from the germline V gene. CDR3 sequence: CASSGGGLNIQYF. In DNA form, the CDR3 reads TGTGCCAGCAGCGGGGGAGGATTAAACATTCAGTACTTC.

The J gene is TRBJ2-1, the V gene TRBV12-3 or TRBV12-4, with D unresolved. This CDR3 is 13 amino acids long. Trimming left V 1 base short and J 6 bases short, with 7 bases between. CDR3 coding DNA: TGTGCCAGCAGTTTAGTTCATGGCAATGAGCAGTTCTTC. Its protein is CASSLVHGNEQFF.

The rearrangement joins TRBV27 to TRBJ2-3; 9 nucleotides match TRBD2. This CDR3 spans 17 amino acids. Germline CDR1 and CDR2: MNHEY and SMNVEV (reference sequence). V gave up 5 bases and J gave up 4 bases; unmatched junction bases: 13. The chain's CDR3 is CASSNITGLALPDTQYF. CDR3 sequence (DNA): TGTGCCAGCAGTAATATCACGGGACTAGCTCTGCCAGATACGCAGTATTTT.

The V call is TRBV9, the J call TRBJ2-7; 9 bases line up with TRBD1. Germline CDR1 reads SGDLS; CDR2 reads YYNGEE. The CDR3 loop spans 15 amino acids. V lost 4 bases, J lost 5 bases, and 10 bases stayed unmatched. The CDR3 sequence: CASSPGRDRAHEQYF. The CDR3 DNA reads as TGTGCCAGCAGCCCAGGGAGGGACAGGGCTCACGAGCAGTACTTC.

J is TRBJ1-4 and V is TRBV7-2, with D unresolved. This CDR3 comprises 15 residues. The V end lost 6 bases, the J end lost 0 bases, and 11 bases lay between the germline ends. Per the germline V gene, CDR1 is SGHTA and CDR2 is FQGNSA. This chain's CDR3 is CASSSQYATNEKLFF. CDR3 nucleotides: TGTGCCAGCAGTTCTCAGTATGCAACTAATGAAAAACTGTTTTTT.

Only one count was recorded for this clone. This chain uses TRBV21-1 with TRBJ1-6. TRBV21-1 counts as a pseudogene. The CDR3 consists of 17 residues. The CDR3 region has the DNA TGTGCCAGCAGCAAAGTTGCAAGGGACGGGTATAATTCACCCCTCCACTTT. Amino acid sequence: CASSKVARDGYNSPLHF.

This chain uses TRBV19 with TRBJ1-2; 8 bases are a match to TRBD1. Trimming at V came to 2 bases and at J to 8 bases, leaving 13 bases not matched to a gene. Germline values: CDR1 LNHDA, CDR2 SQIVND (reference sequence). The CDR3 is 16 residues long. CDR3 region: CASSIRALTGVNGYTF. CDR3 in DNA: TGTGCCAGTAGTATACGGGCTCTGACAGGGGTAAACGGCTACACCTTC.

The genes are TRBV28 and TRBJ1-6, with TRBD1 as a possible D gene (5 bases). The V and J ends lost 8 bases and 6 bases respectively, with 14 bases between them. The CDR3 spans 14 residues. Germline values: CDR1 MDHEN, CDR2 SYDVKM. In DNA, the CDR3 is TGTGCCAGCCACTCGTCGGGGGTTAATTCACCCCTCCACTTT. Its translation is CASHSSGVNSPLHF.

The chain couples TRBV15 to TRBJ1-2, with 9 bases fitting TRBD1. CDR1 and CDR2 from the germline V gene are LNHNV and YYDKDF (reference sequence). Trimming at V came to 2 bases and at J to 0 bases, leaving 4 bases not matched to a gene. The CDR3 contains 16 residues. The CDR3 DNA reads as TGTGCCACCAGCAGAAAGAGGACAGGGGCTAACTATGGCTACACCTTC. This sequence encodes CATSRKRTGANYGYTF.

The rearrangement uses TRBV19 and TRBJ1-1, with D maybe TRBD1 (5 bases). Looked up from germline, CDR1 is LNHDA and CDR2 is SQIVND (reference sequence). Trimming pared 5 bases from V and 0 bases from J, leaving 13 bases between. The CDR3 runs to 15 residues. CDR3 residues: CASSVTREMNTEAFF. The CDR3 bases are TGTGCCAGTAGTGTCACCAGGGAAATGAACACTGAAGCTTTCTTT.

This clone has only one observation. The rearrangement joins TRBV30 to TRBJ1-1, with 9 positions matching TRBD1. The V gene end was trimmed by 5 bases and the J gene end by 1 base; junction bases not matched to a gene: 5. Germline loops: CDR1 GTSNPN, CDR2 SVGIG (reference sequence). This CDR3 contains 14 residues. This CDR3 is CAWATGGRNTEAFF. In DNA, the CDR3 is TGTGCCTGGGCCACAGGGGGCAGGAACACTGAAGCTTTCTTT.

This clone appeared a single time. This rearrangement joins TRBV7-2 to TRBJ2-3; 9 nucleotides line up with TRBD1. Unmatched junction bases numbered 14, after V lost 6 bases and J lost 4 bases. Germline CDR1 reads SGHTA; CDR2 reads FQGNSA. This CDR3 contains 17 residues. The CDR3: CASRLTHGTGLPDTQYF. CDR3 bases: TGTGCCAGCAGGTTGACTCACGGGACAGGGCTCCCAGATACGCAGTATTTT.

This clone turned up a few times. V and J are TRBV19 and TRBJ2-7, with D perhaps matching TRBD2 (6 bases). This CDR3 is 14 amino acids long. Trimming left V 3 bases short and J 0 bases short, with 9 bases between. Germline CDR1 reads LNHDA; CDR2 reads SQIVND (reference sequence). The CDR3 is CASSIEEGSYEQYF. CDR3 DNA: TGTGCCAGTAGTATTGAGGAGGGCTCCTACGAGCAGTACTTC.

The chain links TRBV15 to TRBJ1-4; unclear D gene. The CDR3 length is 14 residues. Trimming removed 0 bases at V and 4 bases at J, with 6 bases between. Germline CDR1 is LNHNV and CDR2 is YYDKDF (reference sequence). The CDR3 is CATSRDRNNEKLFF. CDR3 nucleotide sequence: TGTGCCACCAGCAGAGATAGGAATAATGAAAAACTGTTTTTT.